The T cell receptor (beta chain) under discussion was sequenced for a study of blood T cells in healthy people across ages (dated by TCRdb to 2014 to 2015). About the investigation overall: In model experiments, template switching captured roughly one uniquely barcoded TCR beta cDNA molecule for every two T cells. Four age groups were formed from the donors: young (average roughly 16 years), middle-aged (around 41), aged (about 68) and long-lived (around 82). Using deep sequencing normalized with unique cDNA molecular identifiers, the study measured how TCR beta repertoire diversity changes with age. To avoid experimental bias, donors of different ages were distributed randomly across sequencing lanes. Two additional independent replicas of 1 million unique cDNA reads from the same blood draw were analyzed for two donors (one aged 18 to 30 and one aged 80 or older). The full study reports these points: Since profiling was done on bulk unsorted PBMCs, naive and antigen-experienced compartments could not be conclusively compared. Observed TCR beta diversity per million T cells fell roughly linearly with age, and a significant reduction was already apparent by age around 40. Estimates of total diversity from one million sequenced T cells were regarded as lower bounds and underestimates. Because donor CMV infection status was unknown, age-related changes in expanded clonotypes were potentially confounded. Compared with the aged group, the long-lived group had more naive CD4+ T cells, fewer expanded clones and increased TCR diversity, suggesting age selection. There was a strong correlation between observed TCR beta diversity and the percentage of naive T cells measured by flow cytometry.

Sequences LGHNA (CDR1) and YSLEER (CDR2) are obtained from the germline V gene. The CDR3 sequence holds 17 residues, the cysteine and phenylalanine included. Here the CDR3 DNA is all that survives: 51 bases in frame from base 1. V is reduced by 3 bases and J by 1 base, leaving a spacing of 16 bases between them. Turning to this clonotype: Its recognized antigen is unknown. Within one base of it there is no much larger clone, and no base qualities were kept.

Systemically healthy Caucasian individuals from Russia, 39 in total and aged roughly 6 to 100 years, were included as donors. Each donor gave around 9.8 milliliters of peripheral blood, collected into EDTA-treated Vacutainer tubes. Ficoll-Paque density-gradient centrifugation was used to isolate PBMCs, with at least 6.5 million obtained per sample. Trizol reagent was used to extract total RNA from PBMCs, with at least 5 micrograms per sample. For every donor, an aliquot of PBMCs went through flow cytometry to measure the percentages of naive CD45RAhigh/CD27high T cells. The library was built by means of 5' RACE. The sequencing machine was an Illumina HiSeq 2500. A second PCR of about 6 to 11 cycles was run with a J-beta primer mix and a sample-barcoded 5' primer. Each TCR beta cDNA molecule received a unique molecular identifier from a template-switch 5' adaptor carrying 12 random nucleotides. At least 2.5 million CDR3-containing paired-end reads were obtained from each sample. All of the RNA was converted into first-strand cDNA using the Mint cDNA synthesis kit, with a TRBC-specific oligonucleotide serving as the primer. Following uracil-DNA glycosylase treatment, all cDNA underwent a first 18-cycle PCR with the universal primers M1SS and BC2_uni_R. Per the authors' processing: For normalization, 1 million high-quality reads were randomly selected from each sample, with every read carrying a distinct molecular identifier. Reads with shared molecular identifiers were discarded instead of being binned into consensus sequences. MiTCR, run with a Q25 quality threshold and the strictest error-elimination algorithm, handled CDR3 identification, clonotype clustering and error correction. A nonparametric unseen species model with Euler transformation was used to estimate lower-bound total TCR beta diversity. Using fastp trimming at Q25 and MiXCR clonotype assembly, TCRdb reanalyzed the public sequencing data and kept in-frame beta chains. For every CDR3 protein sequence, its rows merge into one entry that carries the most common genes and DNA. The V and J calls reflect TCRdb's pipeline rather than the authors' work. The sample table lists about 680,000 distinct CDR3 sequences, around 49% of them with a count of one. Under 35% of the sample belongs to the ten largest clones.

Sequencing was performed on blood. The rearrangement combines TRBV4-3 with TRBJ2-1, with a weak D call of TRBD1 (6 bases match). The sequence was collected from an older woman in good health. The CDR3 protein: CASSQTQQGRSYNEQFF. The nucleotide sequence reads TGCGCCAGCAGCCAGACCCAACAGGGCCGGTCCTACAATGAGCAGTTCTTC.